This TCR beta chain stems from a study of cytomegalovirus exposure and HLA in healthy donors. Germline CDR1 reads LNHDA; CDR2 reads SQIVND (reference sequence). The V segment lost 4 bases and the J segment 4 bases; nucleotides outside the gene matches: 6. The CDR3 runs 14 residues. PCR was performed using 60 Vbeta and 13 Jbeta primers. Repertoires were generated with immunoSEQ multiplex PCR, while TCRdb's copy carries only in-frame clones and drops some. The sample lists fewer than 100,000 clones; 55% to 80% were seen once. The J gene is TRBJ2-7, the V gene TRBV19; the match to TRBD1 covers 8 bases. The sequenced sample consisted of PBMCs. The sequence derives from a female donor in good health and CMV-seronegative. As DNA, the CDR3 is TGTGCCAGTAGTACGAGGGACAGGCCTTACGAGCAGTACTTC. Its translation is CASSTRDRPYEQYF.